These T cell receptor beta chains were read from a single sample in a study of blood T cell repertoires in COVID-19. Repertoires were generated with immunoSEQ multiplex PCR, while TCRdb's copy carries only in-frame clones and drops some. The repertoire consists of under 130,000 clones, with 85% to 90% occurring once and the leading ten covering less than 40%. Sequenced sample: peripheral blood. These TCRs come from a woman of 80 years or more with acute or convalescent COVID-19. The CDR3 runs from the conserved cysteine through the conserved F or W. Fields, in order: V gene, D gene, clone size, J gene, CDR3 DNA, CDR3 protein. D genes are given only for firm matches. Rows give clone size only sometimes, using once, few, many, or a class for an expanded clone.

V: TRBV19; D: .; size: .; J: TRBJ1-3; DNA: TGTGCCAGTAGTGAGAACTCTGGAAACACCATATATTTT; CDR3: CASSENSGNTIYF
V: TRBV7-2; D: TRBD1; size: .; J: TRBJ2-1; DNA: TGTGCCAGCAGCTTAGCCAGGGACAGCTACAATGAGCAGTTCTTC; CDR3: CASSLARDSYNEQFF
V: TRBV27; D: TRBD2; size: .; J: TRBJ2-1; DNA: TGTGCCAGCAGTCTAAAGGGGACTAGGACGGCTTTCGGCAATGAGCAGTTCTTC; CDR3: CASSLKGTRTAFGNEQFF
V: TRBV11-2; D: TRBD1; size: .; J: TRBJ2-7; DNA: TGTGCCAGCAGCTTACAGGGGGCCTCCTACGAGCAGTACTTC; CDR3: CASSLQGASYEQYF
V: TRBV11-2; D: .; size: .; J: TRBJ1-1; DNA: TGTGCCAGCAGCTTAGCTCACGACAGACCTCAGTACACTGAAGCTTTCTTT; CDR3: CASSLAHDRPQYTEAFF
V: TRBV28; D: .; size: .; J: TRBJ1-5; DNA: TGTGCCAGCAGTCAGGGGTTTAGCAATCAGCCCCAGCATTTT; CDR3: CASSQGFSNQPQHF
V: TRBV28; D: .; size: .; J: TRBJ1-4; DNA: TGTGCCAGCAGTCGTCCACAGGGAACTAATGAAAAACTGTTTTTT; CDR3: CASSRPQGTNEKLFF
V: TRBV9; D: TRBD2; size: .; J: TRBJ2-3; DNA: TGTGCCAGCAGCGTAGCCAGCGGGGGGCGCACAGATACGCAGTATTTT; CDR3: CASSVASGGRTDTQYF
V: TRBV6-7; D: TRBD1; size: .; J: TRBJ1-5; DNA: TGTGCCAGCAGTTACGAGACCAACTACAGGGGGCGAGATCAGCCCCAGCATTTT; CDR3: CASSYETNYRGRDQPQHF
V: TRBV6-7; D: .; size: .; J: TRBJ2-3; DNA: TGTGCCAGTACTTTGCGCACAGATACGCAGTATTTT; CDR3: CASTLRTDTQYF
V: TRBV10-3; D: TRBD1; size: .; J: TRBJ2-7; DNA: TGTGCCATCAGTAAAGCCGGGACAGGGAGCTACGAGCAGTACTTC; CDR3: CAISKAGTGSYEQYF
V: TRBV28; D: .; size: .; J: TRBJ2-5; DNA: TGTGCCAGCAGACCACCCCAGGGGACGTTCCAAGAGACCCAGTACTTC; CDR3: CASRPPQGTFQETQYF
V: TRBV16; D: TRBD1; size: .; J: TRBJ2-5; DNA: TGTGCCAGCAGCCAATACCCCATAGGGACAGGTGGCCAAGAGACCCAGTACTTC; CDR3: CASSQYPIGTGGQETQYF
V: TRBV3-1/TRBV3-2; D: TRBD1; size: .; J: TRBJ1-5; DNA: TGTGCCAGCAGCCGAGGACAGGGGGCAGGTCAGCCCCAGCATTTT; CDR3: CASSRGQGAGQPQHF
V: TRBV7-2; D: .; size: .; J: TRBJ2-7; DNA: TGTGCCAGCAGCTTAGACAACTACGAGCAGTACTTC; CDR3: CASSLDNYEQYF
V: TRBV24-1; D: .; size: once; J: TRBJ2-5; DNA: TGTGCCACCAGTGATTTGGGGGTAGGGGTCCAAGAGACCCAGTACTTC; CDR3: CATSDLGVGVQETQYF
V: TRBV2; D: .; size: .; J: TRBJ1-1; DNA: TGTGCCAGCACCCAGACCGACCCAGGGAACACTGAAGCTTTCTTT; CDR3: CASTQTDPGNTEAFF
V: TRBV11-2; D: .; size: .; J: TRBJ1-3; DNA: TGTGCCAGCAGCCTAGCGGTTTCTGGAAACACCATATATTTT; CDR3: CASSLAVSGNTIYF
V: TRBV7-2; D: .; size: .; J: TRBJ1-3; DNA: TGTGCCAGCAGAGACAGGCCTGGAAACACCATATATTTT; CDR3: CASRDRPGNTIYF
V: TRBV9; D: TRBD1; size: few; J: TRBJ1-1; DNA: TGTGCCAGCAGCCCCCCCGGGACAGCCAACACTGAAGCTTTCTTT; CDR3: CASSPPGTANTEAFF
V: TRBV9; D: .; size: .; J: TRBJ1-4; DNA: TGTGCCAGCAGCGTAGGTGCAGGGCCGAATGAAAAACTGTTTTTT; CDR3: CASSVGAGPNEKLFF
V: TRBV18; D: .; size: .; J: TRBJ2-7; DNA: TGTGCCAGCTCTCCCCCGGAACTAGCCTACGAGCAGTACTTC; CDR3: CASSPPELAYEQYF
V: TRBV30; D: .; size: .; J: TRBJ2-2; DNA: TGTGCCTGGGAAAGACATAGGGAGACCGGGGAGCTGTTTTTT; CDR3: CAWERHRETGELFF
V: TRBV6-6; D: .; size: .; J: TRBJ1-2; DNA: TGTGCCAGCAGTTACCCGTTGAACTCCTATTCTGGCTACACCTTC; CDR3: CASSYPLNSYSGYTF
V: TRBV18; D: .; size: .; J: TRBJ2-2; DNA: TGTGCCAGCTCACCAGGAGGGACCGGGGAGCTGTTTTTT; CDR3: CASSPGGTGELFF
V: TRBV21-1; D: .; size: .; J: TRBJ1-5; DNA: TGTGCCAGCAGCACTAAACAGGTTCGCAATCAGCCCCAGCATTTT; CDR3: CASSTKQVRNQPQHF
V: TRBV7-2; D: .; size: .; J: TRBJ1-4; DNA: TGTGCCAGCAGCTTAGTGGACAGAAAAAAACTGTTTTTT; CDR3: CASSLVDRKKLFF
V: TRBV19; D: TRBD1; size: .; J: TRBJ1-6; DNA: TGTGCCAGTAGTATAAGGGGACAGGGTCTGTCACCCCTCCACTTT; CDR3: CASSIRGQGLSPLHF
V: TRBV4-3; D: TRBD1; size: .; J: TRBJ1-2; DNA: TGCGCCAGCAGCCCCCAGGGGACAGTCTCTAACTATGGCTACACCTTC; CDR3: CASSPQGTVSNYGYTF
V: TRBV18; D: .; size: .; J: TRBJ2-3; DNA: TGTGCCAGCTCACCACCGGGGCACTCAGATACGCAGTATTTT; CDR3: CASSPPGHSDTQYF
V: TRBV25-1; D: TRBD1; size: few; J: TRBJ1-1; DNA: TGTGCCAGCAGTGTGAGAAGACAGGGAGATTTTACTGAAGCTTTCTTT; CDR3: CASSVRRQGDFTEAFF
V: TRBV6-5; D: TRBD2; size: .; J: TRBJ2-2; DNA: TGTGCCAGCAGACCGGGACTAGCTGCCGGGGAGCTGTTTTTT; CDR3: CASRPGLAAGELFF
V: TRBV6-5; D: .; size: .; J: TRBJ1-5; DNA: TGTGCCAGCAGTTACTCTGGGAGGCAGCCCCAGCATTTT; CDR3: CASSYSGRQPQHF
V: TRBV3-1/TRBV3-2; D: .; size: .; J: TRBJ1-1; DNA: TGTGCCAGCAGCCAAGCCTCCAGAGGCACTGAAGCTTTCTTT; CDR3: CASSQASRGTEAFF
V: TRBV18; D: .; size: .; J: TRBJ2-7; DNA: TGTGCCAGCTCACCCCGCGGGACCACCTACGAGCAGTACTTC; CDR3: CASSPRGTTYEQYF
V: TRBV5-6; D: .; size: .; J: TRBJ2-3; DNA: TGTGCCAGCAGCTGGGGAGGGGGTGGATCAGATACGCAGTATTTT; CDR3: CASSWGGGGSDTQYF
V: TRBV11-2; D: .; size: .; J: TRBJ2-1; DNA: TGTGCCAGCAGCGCGAGCTCCTACAATGAGCAGTTCTTC; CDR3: CASSASSYNEQFF
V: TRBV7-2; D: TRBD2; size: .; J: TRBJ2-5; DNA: TGTGCCAGCAGCTCGGGACTAGCGGGGGGGTCCCTCTGGGCCCAGTACTTC; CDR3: CASSSGLAGGSLWAQYF
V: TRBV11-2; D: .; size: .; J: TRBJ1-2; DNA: TGTGCCAGCAGCCCGGGAGGGGGAAGGGTGGACTATGGCTACACCTTC; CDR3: CASSPGGGRVDYGYTF
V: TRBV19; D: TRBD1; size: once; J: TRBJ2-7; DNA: TGTGCCAGTAGTTCGGGACAGGGGTCCTACTTC; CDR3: CASSSGQGSYF
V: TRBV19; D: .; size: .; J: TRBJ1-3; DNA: TGTGCCAGTAGTACGACAGGCACCCGCTCTGGAAACACCATATATTTT; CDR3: CASSTTGTRSGNTIYF
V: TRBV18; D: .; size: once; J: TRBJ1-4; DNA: TGTGCCAGCTCACCAACCAGGGGCTCTAATGAAAAACTGTTTTTT; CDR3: CASSPTRGSNEKLFF
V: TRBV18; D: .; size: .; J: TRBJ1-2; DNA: TGTGCCAGCTCACCCCAGGACACAACCCTGGGCGGCTACACCTTC; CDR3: CASSPQDTTLGGYTF
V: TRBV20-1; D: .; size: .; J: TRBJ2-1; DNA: TGCAGTGCTAGGAGGGATGAGCAGTTCTTC; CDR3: CSARRDEQFF
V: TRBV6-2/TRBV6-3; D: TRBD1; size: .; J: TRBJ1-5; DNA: TGTGCCAGCAGTTACGAACAGGGGGTTTGGCCCCAGCATTTT; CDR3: CASSYEQGVWPQHF
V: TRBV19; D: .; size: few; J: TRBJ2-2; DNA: TGTGCCAGCCTACCGGTCGGCACCGGGGAGCTGTTTTTT; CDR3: CASLPVGTGELFF
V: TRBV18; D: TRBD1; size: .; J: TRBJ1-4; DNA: TGTGCCAGCTCACCAAGCGGGTGGTACAGGGGTAATGAAAAACTGTTTTTT; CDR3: CASSPSGWYRGNEKLFF
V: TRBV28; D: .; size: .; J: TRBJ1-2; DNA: TGTGCCAGCTCCAGAACAACCAACTATGGCTACACCTTC; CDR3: CASSRTTNYGYTF
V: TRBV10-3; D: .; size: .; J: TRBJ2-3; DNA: TGTGCCATCAGGCGACTTGAAACAAGAACAGATACGCAGTATTTT; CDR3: CAIRRLETRTDTQYF
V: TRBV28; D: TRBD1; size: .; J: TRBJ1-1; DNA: TGTGCCAGCAGCCCAACAGGGGGGGGAAGCACTGAAGCTTTCTTT; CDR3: CASSPTGGGSTEAFF
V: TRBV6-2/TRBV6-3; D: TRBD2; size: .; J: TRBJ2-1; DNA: TGTGCCAGCAGTTACTTGGTAGCGGGGGGGCCCTCGGACAATGAGCAGTTCTTC; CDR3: CASSYLVAGGPSDNEQFF
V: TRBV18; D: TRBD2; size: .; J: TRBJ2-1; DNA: TGTGCCAGCTCACCGGAATTAGCGGGGATCTACAATGAGCAGTTCTTC; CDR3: CASSPELAGIYNEQFF
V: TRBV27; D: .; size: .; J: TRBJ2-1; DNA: TGTGCCAGCAGTTTTACGGGGGATGAGCAGTTCTTC; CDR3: CASSFTGDEQFF
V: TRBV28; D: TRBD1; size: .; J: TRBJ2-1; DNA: TGTGCCAGCAGTGCTCCTGACAGGGATTTCAATGAGCAGTTCTTC; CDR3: CASSAPDRDFNEQFF